These 29 T cell receptor beta chains share one sample of origin, sequenced in a study of cytomegalovirus exposure and HLA in healthy donors. Some clones are missing from TCRdb's copy, which holds only in-frame ones; the method was immunoSEQ multiplex PCR. The sample records roughly 130,000 clones, 90% being singletons. The sample taken for sequencing was PBMCs. These receptors were taken from a woman in her 30s in good health and CMV-seropositive.

The chain links TRBV11-2 to TRBJ1-2; D uncertain. Germline lookup yields CDR1 SGHAT and CDR2 FQNNGV. This CDR3 comprises 15 residues. Trimming removed 5 bases at V and 0 bases at J, with 13 bases between. The CDR3 is CASSRTDNSNYGYTF. CDR3 nucleotides: TGTGCCAGCAGCCGTACCGACAACTCTAACTATGGCTACACCTTC.

The rearrangement links TRBV28 to TRBJ1-2, with D possibly being TRBD1 (6 bases). The CDR3 covers 13 residues. Per the germline V gene, CDR1 is MDHEN and CDR2 is SYDVKM. Trimming removed 6 bases from V and 4 bases from J, with 12 bases in between. The chain's CDR3 is CASRIQGFYGYTF. The CDR3, as DNA: TGTGCCAGCAGGATACAGGGTTTCTATGGCTACACCTTC.

The chain carries TRBV5-1 and TRBJ2-7, with D perhaps TRBD2 (5 bases). The CDR3 has 14 residues. V lost 4 bases and J lost 1, with 12 bases in between. Germline CDR1 reads SGHRS; CDR2 reads YFSETQ. CDR3: CASSIYSGSYEQYF. CDR3 DNA: TGCGCCAGCAGCATTTACAGCGGTTCCTACGAGCAGTACTTC.

CDR3 coding DNA: TGCAGCGTGACGAAGGACAGGGCCCCCTACGAGCAGTACTTC. Its translation: CSVTKDRAPYEQYF. The V gene is TRBV29-1, the J gene TRBJ2-7, with 8 bases identical to TRBD1. The CDR3 is made up of 14 amino acids. V lost 6 bases to trimming and J lost 2 bases; unmatched junction nucleotides: 9. The germline CDR1 and CDR2 sequences are SQVTM and ANQGSEA.

The chain is built from TRBV9 and TRBJ2-1; D gene uncertain. This CDR3 has 15 amino acids. CDR1 is SGDLS, CDR2 YYNGEE, per germline. V was trimmed by 4 bases and J by 0 bases, leaving 11 bases between them. The CDR3 sequence is CASSPISSSYNEQFF. The CDR3 coding sequence is TGTGCCAGCAGCCCCATTTCTAGCTCCTACAATGAGCAGTTCTTC.

The chain uses TRBV5-1 and TRBJ2-3; 14 positions agree with TRBD2. This CDR3 region has 17 residues. Germline assignment: CDR1 SGHRS and CDR2 YFSETQ. V lost 2 bases and J lost 2; bases outside the gene matches: 4. This CDR3 is CASSLRTSGRITDTQYF. The CDR3 DNA reads as TGCGCCAGCAGCTTAAGGACTAGCGGGAGGATCACAGATACGCAGTATTTT.

This clone appeared a single time. CDR3 sequence (DNA): TGTGCCAGCAGTCCCGGTAGGCTAGCGGGAGTCGGCACCGGGGAGCTGTTTTTT. Its protein is CASSPGRLAGVGTGELFF. The chain combines TRBV28 with TRBJ2-2; 10 bases fit TRBD2. The junction had 13 bases not matched to a gene; V was cut back by 5 bases and J by 4 bases. This CDR3 comprises 18 residues. Per germline, CDR1 MDHEN and CDR2 SYDVKM.

The rearrangement joins TRBV5-8 to TRBJ1-6; D call uncertain. V gave up 6 bases and J gave up 0 bases, with 19 bases separating them. The CDR3 is made up of 18 amino acids. Germline V CDR1 and CDR2: SGHTS, YDEGEE. For the CDR3, the DNA is TGTGCCAGCACCCGAGATCGCCGGTCTGTCTCCTATAATTCACCCCTCCACTTT. This codes for CASTRDRRSVSYNSPLHF.

The chain links TRBV29-1 to TRBJ2-1; 14 bases map to TRBD2. V was clipped by 8 bases and J by 9 bases; unmatched bases: 12. The germline V gene encodes CDR1 SQVTM and CDR2 ANQGSEA. This CDR3 region has 15 residues. The CDR3 reads CSIRLAGGQYTEQFF. The CDR3 bases are TGCAGCATAAGACTAGCGGGGGGGCAATATACTGAGCAGTTCTTC.

The chain links TRBV27 to TRBJ2-1, with 13 bases lining up with TRBD2. Looked up from germline, CDR1 is MNHEY and CDR2 is SMNVEV (reference sequence). This CDR3 spans 18 amino acids. V was clipped by 5 bases and J by 2 bases; unmatched bases: 9. This CDR3 is CASSPGTSGKGAYNEQFF. As DNA, the CDR3 is TGTGCCAGCAGTCCCGGGACTAGCGGGAAGGGGGCCTACAATGAGCAGTTCTTC.

The J gene is TRBJ2-5, the V gene TRBV2, with 12 bases aligning to TRBD2. The germline CDR1 and CDR2 sequences are SNHLY and FYNNEI. The junction had 13 bases not matched to a gene; V was cut back by 10 bases and J by 4 bases. The length of the CDR3 is 16 residues. The CDR3 bases are TGTGCCACCCTGACTTGGACTAGCGGGAAGGGAGAGACCCAGTACTTC. This codes for CATLTWTSGKGETQYF.

This clone showed up just once. The chain has TRBV11-2 and TRBJ2-7, with 8 bases lining up with TRBD2. Germline CDR1 SGHAT, CDR2 FQNNGV. The CDR3 totals 14 residues. V trimming: 5 bases; J trimming: 3 bases; junction bases outside the gene matches: 6. CDR3 sequence (DNA): TGTGCCAGCAGCGTAGCGGGAAAAGACTACGAGCAGTACTTC. Its protein product is CASSVAGKDYEQYF.

In its sample, this clone was seen once. This rearrangement joins TRBV27 to TRBJ2-7; 12 bases match TRBD1. Trimming removed 7 bases from V and 4 bases from J; junction bases left unmatched: 8. The CDR3 has 15 residues. Per the germline V gene, CDR1 is MNHEY and CDR2 is SMNVEV (reference sequence). The CDR3 bases are TGTGCCAGCAAGAGGGGACAGGGGGCCGATTACGAGCAGTACTTC. Translating gives CASKRGQGADYEQYF.

The gene calls are TRBV27 and TRBJ1-1; TRBD1 matches 9 bases. This CDR3 comprises 17 residues. V shed 0 bases, J shed 5 bases, and the junction held 10 bases outside the gene matches. CDR1 and CDR2 (germline): MNHEY, SMNVEV (reference sequence). This CDR3 reads CASSLSRDRELGTEAFF. In DNA, the CDR3 is TGTGCCAGCAGTTTATCTCGGGACAGGGAATTGGGAACTGAAGCTTTCTTT.

This rearrangement joins TRBV9 to TRBJ2-7, with D possibly being TRBD1 (5 bases). Trimming stripped 0 bases from V and 0 bases from J, with 10 bases between. The CDR3 totals 15 residues. CDR1 and CDR2 (germline): SGDLS, YYNGEE. DNA of the CDR3: TGTGCCAGCAGCGTAGAGGCTGACAGCTCCTACGAGCAGTACTTC. Amino acids: CASSVEADSSYEQYF.

The genes are TRBV5-5 and TRBJ2-7, with 11 nucleotides matching TRBD2. Germline CDR1 SGHKS, CDR2 YYEKEE (reference sequence). The CDR3 sequence is 18 residues long. The V and J ends lost 0 bases and 2 bases, in that order; junction bases with no gene match: 10. CDR3 coding DNA: TGTGCCAGCAGCTTGGACAGATTCCCGGGACTAGCGGCCTACGAGCAGTACTTC. As protein: CASSLDRFPGLAAYEQYF.

The chain recombines TRBV6-5 with TRBJ2-5; TRBD2 matches 11 bases. Looked up from germline, CDR1 is MNHEY and CDR2 is SVGAGI. Trimming took 6 bases from V and 4 from J; bases not matched to a gene: 4. This CDR3 spans 14 amino acids. CDR3 sequence (DNA): TGTGCCAGCAGCCTTAGCGGGGGGGCAGAGACCCAGTACTTC. It encodes CASSLSGGAETQYF.

This rearrangement joins TRBV5-6 to TRBJ1-3; D call uncertain. Trimming removed 0 bases at V and 0 bases at J, with 7 bases between. The CDR3 sequence is 15 residues long. Germline loops: CDR1 SGHDT, CDR2 YYEEEE. CDR3 sequence reads: CASSLEAGSGNTIYF. The CDR3 DNA sequence: TGTGCCAGCAGCTTGGAGGCAGGCTCTGGAAACACCATATATTTT.

In DNA form, the CDR3 reads TGTGCCAGCTCACCACTCGACAGGGCCCCCGAGCAGTACTTC. This codes for CASSPLDRAPEQYF. This rearrangement joins TRBV18 to TRBJ2-7, with 7 bases aligning to TRBD1. Germline lookup yields CDR1 KGHSH and CDR2 LQKENI. This CDR3 region has 14 residues. V was pared by 1 base and J by 6 bases, with 6 bases of the junction left unmatched. Full variable domain (remainder filled in from reference TRBV18 and TRBJ2-7): NAGVMQNPRHLVRRRGQEARLRCSPMKGHSHVYWYRQLPEEGLKFMVYLQKENIIDESGMPKERFSAEFPKEGPSILRIQQVVRGDSAAYFCASSPLDRAPEQYFGPGTRLTVT.

V is TRBV9 and J is TRBJ2-2; 12 bases are shared with TRBD2. This CDR3 contains 16 residues. Germline loops: CDR1 SGDLS, CDR2 YYNGEE. J gave up 3 bases and V 4 bases, and 4 bases lay outside the gene matches. The CDR3 DNA follows: TGTGCCAGCAGCTCCCGGACTAGCGGGGACACCGGGGAGCTGTTTTTT. Its translation: CASSSRTSGDTGELFF.

The genes are TRBV28 and TRBJ2-7, with D perhaps TRBD1 (7 bases). V was trimmed by 6 bases and J by 2 bases, leaving 14 bases between them. Germline V gene data show CDR1 as MDHEN and CDR2 as SYDVKM. The CDR3 consists of 14 residues. CDR3 in DNA: TGTGCCAGCAGCCAGGGGGACTGGACCTACGAGCAGTACTTC. It codes for CASSQGDWTYEQYF.

This chain connects TRBV9 to TRBJ2-1, with 10 nucleotides matching TRBD2. The CDR3 contains 16 residues. The ends lost 3 bases at V and 4 bases at J; junction bases unmatched: 7. From germline, CDR1 is SGDLS and CDR2 YYNGEE. CDR3 region: CASSARLAGNYNEQFF. The DNA of the CDR3 is TGTGCCAGCAGCGCCCGACTAGCGGGCAATTACAATGAGCAGTTCTTC.

The chain combines TRBV2 with TRBJ1-1; the D gene is possibly TRBD1 (5 bases). The CDR3 is 15 residues long. V lost 6 bases and J lost 5, with 19 bases in between. From germline, CDR1 is SNHLY and CDR2 FYNNEI. CDR3: CASSRDRGGLTEAFF. The DNA for the CDR3 is TGTGCCAGCAGCCGGGACCGGGGAGGTTTGACTGAAGCTTTCTTT.

This clone was seen once. This chain uses TRBV9 with TRBJ2-7; TRBD2 is a possible D gene (5 bases). Per germline, CDR1 SGDLS and CDR2 YYNGEE. V shed 0 bases and J shed 2 bases, with 12 bases lying between them. This CDR3 is built from 15 residues. CDR3 DNA sequence: TGTGCCAGCAGCGTAGAAGGTGGGAGCCCCTACGAGCAGTACTTC. As protein: CASSVEGGSPYEQYF.

V is TRBV10-1 and J is TRBJ2-7, with 15 bases that match TRBD2. Germline values: CDR1 WNHNN, CDR2 SYGVQD (reference sequence). The CDR3 is 16 amino acids. J lost 5 bases, V lost 4 bases, and 6 bases had no gene match. The CDR3 region has the DNA TGCGCCAGCAGTGGGACTAGCGGGGGGGCCCCGGACGAGCAGTACTTC. Its translation: CASSGTSGGAPDEQYF.

The chain couples TRBV5-6 to TRBJ2-1; the match to TRBD2 covers 14 bases. The CDR3 spans 16 residues. The V gene's germline CDR1 is SGHDT and CDR2 YYEEEE. Trimming at V came to 0 bases and at J to 5 bases, leaving 1 base not matched to a gene. The CDR3 nucleotides are TGTGCCAGCAGCTTGGGACTAGCGGGGGGGCACAATGAGCAGTTCTTC. It encodes CASSLGLAGGHNEQFF. Full variable domain (rest looked up from reference TRBV5-6 and TRBJ2-1): DAGVTQSPTHLIKTRGQQVTLRCSPKSGHDTVSWYQQALGQGPQFIFQYYEEEERQRGNFPDRFSGHQFPNYSSELNVNALLLGDSALYLCASSLGLAGGHNEQFFGPGTRLTVL.

The chain combines TRBV5-1 with TRBJ1-2, with no clear D. Per the germline V gene, CDR1 is SGHRS and CDR2 is YFSETQ. The V and J ends lost 2 bases and 4 bases respectively, with 12 bases between them. This CDR3 comprises 14 residues. Here the CDR3 reads CASSFEGGSYGYTF. CDR3 bases: TGCGCCAGCAGCTTCGAGGGAGGATCCTATGGCTACACCTTC.

The chain combines TRBV19 with TRBJ2-1; D not resolved. V was cut by 6 bases and J by 3 bases, with 9 bases left in between. This CDR3 has 13 residues. Germline V gives CDR1 LNHDA, CDR2 SQIVND (reference sequence). CDR3 region: CASSTMSYNEQFF. CDR3 DNA: TGTGCCAGTAGCACCATGAGCTACAATGAGCAGTTCTTC.

The chain links TRBV13 to TRBJ2-1; 12 bases map to TRBD2. Germline CDR1 is PRHDT and CDR2 is FYEKMQ (reference sequence). This CDR3 comprises 19 residues. V shed 1 base and J 0 bases; nucleotides not matched to a gene: 7. CDR3 loop: CASSLDPSGGVSSYNEQFF. The DNA of the CDR3 is TGTGCCAGCAGCTTAGACCCTAGCGGGGGGGTTAGCTCCTACAATGAGCAGTTCTTC.